These 5 T cell receptor beta chains were all obtained from the same sample, sequenced in a study of blood T cell repertoires in COVID-19. This table comes from immunoSEQ multiplex PCR, and its TCRdb copy is limited to in-frame clones, with some not included. The table records some 120,000 clones, roughly nine tenths of them present only once. The sample was peripheral blood. Every receptor here comes from a man between 65 and 85 years old with active or convalescent COVID-19.

The chain carries TRBV7-2 and TRBJ2-3; 8 positions agree with TRBD2. The V and J ends lost 1 base and 2 bases, in that order; junction bases with no gene match: 8. Per germline, CDR1 SGHTA and CDR2 FQGNSA. This CDR3 contains 17 residues. CDR3 protein: CASSLETKREFTDTQYF. CDR3 nucleotide sequence: TGTGCCAGCAGCTTAGAGACTAAGCGGGAGTTCACAGATACGCAGTATTTT.

This chain uses TRBV28 with TRBJ1-2; a possible D gene is TRBD1 (6 bases). The CDR3 has 13 residues. Germline V gene data show CDR1 as MDHEN and CDR2 as SYDVKM. Trimming cost V 2 bases and J 3 bases, with 7 bases left between them. CDR3 bases: TGTGCCAGCAGTTTACAGGGGTACTATGGCTACACCTTC. Amino acids: CASSLQGYYGYTF.

V is TRBV7-2 and J is TRBJ2-3, with D maybe TRBD1 (6 bases). Germline V lookup: CDR1 SGHTA, CDR2 FQGNSA. The V end was cut by 5 bases, the J end by 1 base, with 16 bases between. This CDR3 region has 16 residues. The chain's CDR3 is CASSLQGALGTDTQYF. Here the CDR3 DNA reads TGTGCCAGCAGCCTACAGGGCGCCTTGGGCACAGATACGCAGTATTTT.

The chain employs TRBV28 and TRBJ1-3, with unresolved D. Germline V lookup: CDR1 MDHEN, CDR2 SYDVKM. The CDR3 contains 14 residues. V shed 5 bases and J shed 0 bases, with 8 bases lying between them. Written as DNA, the CDR3 is TGTGCCAGCAGTCTACAGCTCTCTGGAAACACCATATATTTT. This sequence encodes CASSLQLSGNTIYF.

This clone is a singleton in its sample. This chain connects TRBV5-4 to TRBJ1-6; D possibly corresponds to TRBD1 (5 bases). Germline-derived CDR1 and CDR2 are SGHNT and YYREEE (reference sequence). This CDR3 spans 12 amino acids. Trimming removed 0 bases from V and 18 bases from J, with 13 bases in between. The CDR3 DNA reads TGTGCCAGCAGCTTGGCCGGGACTGGGGGCCACTTT. This encodes CASSLAGTGGHF.